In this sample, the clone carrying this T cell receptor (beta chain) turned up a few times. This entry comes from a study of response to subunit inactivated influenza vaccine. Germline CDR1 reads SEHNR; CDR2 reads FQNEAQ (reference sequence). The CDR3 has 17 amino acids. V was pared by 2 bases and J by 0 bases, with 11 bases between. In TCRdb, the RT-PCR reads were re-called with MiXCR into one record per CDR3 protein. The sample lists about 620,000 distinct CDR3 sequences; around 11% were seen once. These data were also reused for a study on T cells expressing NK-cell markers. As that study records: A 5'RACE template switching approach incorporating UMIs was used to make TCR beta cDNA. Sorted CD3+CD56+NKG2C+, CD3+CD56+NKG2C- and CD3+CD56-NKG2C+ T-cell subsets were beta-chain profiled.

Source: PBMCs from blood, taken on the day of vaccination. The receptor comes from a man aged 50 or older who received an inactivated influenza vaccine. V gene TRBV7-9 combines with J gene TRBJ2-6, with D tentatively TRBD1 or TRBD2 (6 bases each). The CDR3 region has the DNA TGTGCCAGCAGCTTATGGGGGGCACCCTCTGGGGCCAACGTCCTGACTTTC. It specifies CASSLWGAPSGANVLTF.